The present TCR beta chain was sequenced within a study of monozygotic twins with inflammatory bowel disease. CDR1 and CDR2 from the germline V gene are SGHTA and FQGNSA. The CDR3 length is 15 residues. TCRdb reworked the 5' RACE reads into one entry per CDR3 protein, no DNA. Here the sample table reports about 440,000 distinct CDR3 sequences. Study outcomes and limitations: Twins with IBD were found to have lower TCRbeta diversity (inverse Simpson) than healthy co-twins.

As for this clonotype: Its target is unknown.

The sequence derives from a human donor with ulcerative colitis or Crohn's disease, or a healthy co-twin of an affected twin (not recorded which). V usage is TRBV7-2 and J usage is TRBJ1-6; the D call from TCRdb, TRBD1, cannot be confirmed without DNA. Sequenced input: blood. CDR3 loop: CASSHVRDRGSPLHF.